The present T cell receptor (beta chain) was sequenced within a study of shared clonotypes between healthy human individuals. J was trimmed by 6 bases and V by 3 bases; bases with no gene match: 3. Germline values: CDR1 SGHRS, CDR2 YFSETQ. This CDR3 is built from 13 residues. The table came from immunoSEQ multiplex PCR; TCRdb's copy has only in-frame clones and leaves some out. There are about 1 million clones in the sample; around 78% occur only once, and 0.5% to 0.6% lies in the top ten. Sequencing input: memory CD4+ T cells from PBMCs. The subset: CD45RA-negative fraction. This chain connects TRBV5-1 to TRBJ1-2; TRBD1 aligns across 9 bases. This TCR came from a man aged 18-30 years in good health. Some clones in this sample may be carry-over from other donors' samples. The CDR3 DNA is TGCGCCAGCAGCTCGGACAGGGGCGATGGCTACACCTTC. Its translation is CASSSDRGDGYTF.